One sample yielded the 19 T cell receptor beta chains listed below, sequenced in a study of CD4 T cells in relation to SARS-CoV-2 and coronaviruses (dated by TCRdb to about 2021). Library method: the immunoSEQ multiplex PCR assay. In its TCRdb copy, this immuneACCESS table keeps in-frame sequences only and misses some clones. Where compared with another copy, unresolved V genes explain less than half of these, and the others have no known cause. The sample profile shows about 26,000 clones; more than 75% of them were found once. The top ten constitute roughly 10% of the sample. CD4+ T cells from unexposed donors were collected before the COVID-19 pandemic (2011-2018). After approximately eleven days of culture, CD4+ T cells were isolated with the EasySep CD4+ T cell isolation kit. Their antigens are not known. Material for sequencing was CD4+ T cells from PBMCs, cultured in vitro. The receptors derive from a human donor in good health.

This sequence joins TRBV4-1 and TRBJ2-5; tentatively, D is TRBD2 (7 bases). The CDR3 is 15 amino acids. Per germline, CDR1 MGHRA and CDR2 YSYEKL. The V and J ends lost 4 bases and 5 bases respectively, with 17 bases between them. The CDR3 here is CASSLKEGGLETQYF. The CDR3 nucleotides read TGCGCCAGCAGCCTCAAAGAGGGGGGGCTGGAGACCCAGTACTTC.

The chain has TRBV4-3 and TRBJ2-7; D possibly corresponds to TRBD2 (5 bases). The CDR3 sequence is 15 residues long. Germline values: CDR1 LGHNA, CDR2 YSLEER. Trimming cost V 0 bases and J 5 bases, with 14 bases left between them. CDR3 nucleotides: TGCGCCAGCAGCCAAGACAGGAGGTTTTCGGACGAGCAGTACTTC. Amino acid sequence: CASSQDRRFSDEQYF.

This rearrangement joins TRBV6-5 to TRBJ2-2, with D possibly being TRBD1 or TRBD2 (5 bases each). CDR1 is MNHEY, CDR2 SVGAGI, per germline. V lost 6 bases, J lost 8 bases, and 7 bases lay in between. CDR3 length: 11 amino acids. The CDR3 DNA follows: TGTGCCAGCAGGTGGGGGGGGGAGCTGTTTTTT. Translation gives CASRWGGELFF.

The rearrangement links TRBV5-1 to TRBJ2-7, with 14 bases matching TRBD2. The V gene's germline CDR1 is SGHRS and CDR2 YFSETQ. V lost 5 bases to trimming and J lost 7 bases; unmatched junction nucleotides: 8. The CDR3 is 15 residues long. The CDR3 sequence is CASRSGTSGSGEQYF. The CDR3 DNA reads TGCGCCAGCAGGTCTGGGACTAGCGGGAGTGGTGAGCAGTACTTC.

The J gene is TRBJ1-6, the V gene TRBV18, with 9 positions matching TRBD1. Germline V CDR1 and CDR2: KGHSH, LQKENI. The CDR3 runs 16 residues. V shed 2 bases, J shed 10 bases, and the junction held 9 bases outside the gene matches. DNA of the CDR3: TGTGCCAGCTCACCAACAGGGACAGGGAGACGGTCACCCCTCCACTTT. Translation: CASSPTGTGRRSPLHF.

The table lists this clone with a few counts. The chain uses TRBV19 and TRBJ1-2; 11 bases fit TRBD1. V was clipped by 4 bases and J by 4 bases; unmatched bases: 2. This CDR3 has 14 residues. Germline assignment: CDR1 LNHDA and CDR2 SQIVND (reference sequence). The CDR3 reads CASSRDRGFYGYTF. The CDR3 DNA follows: TGTGCCAGTAGTAGGGACAGGGGGTTCTATGGCTACACCTTC. The whole variable domain, remainder taken from reference TRBV19 and TRBJ1-2, is DGGITQSPKYLFRKEGQNVTLSCEQNLNHDAMYWYRQDPGQGLRLIYYSQIVNDFQKGDIAEGYSVSREKKESFPLTVTSAQKNPTAFYLCASSRDRGFYGYTFGSGTRLTVV.

This clone occurred once. J is TRBJ1-1 and V is TRBV4-3; 7 bases are shared with TRBD1. The CDR3 runs 17 residues. CDR1 and CDR2 from the germline V gene are LGHNA and YSLEER. Trimming cost V 4 bases and J 3 bases; bases outside gene matches: 14. The CDR3 here is CASSPSRTGVGDTEAFF. In DNA, the CDR3 is TGCGCCAGCAGCCCGTCAAGAACAGGGGTTGGGGACACTGAAGCTTTCTTT.

CDR3 loop: CAATGGKEDEQYF. In nucleotides, the CDR3 is TGTGCCGCCACTGGAGGAAAAGAGGACGAGCAGTACTTC. The V and J genes are TRBV6-5 and TRBJ2-7; possible D gene TRBD2, 5 bases. Deletions cut 11 bases from V and 5 bases from J, with 19 bases between. Germline CDR1 MNHEY, CDR2 SVGAGI. CDR3 length: 13 amino acids.

The CDR3 DNA sequence: TGTGCCAGCCAAGGACGGGATTCTGGAAACACCATATATTTT. It is translated as CASQGRDSGNTIYF. This chain links TRBV3-1 (or the pseudogene TRBV3-2) with TRBJ1-3; D is undetermined. V lost 8 bases and J 1 base, leaving 12 bases between the germline ends. The CDR3 loop spans 14 amino acids. CDR1 LGHDT and CDR2 YNNKEL come from the germline V gene (reference sequence).

This chain joins TRBV18 and TRBJ2-3; D is possibly TRBD1 (5 bases). Looked up from germline, CDR1 is KGHSH and CDR2 is LQKENI. V dropped 3 bases and J dropped 6 bases, with 10 bases sitting between them. The CDR3 totals 13 residues. The CDR3 DNA sequence: TGTGCCAGCTCACCCCCAGGGTTCGATACGCAGTATTTT. Translated, it gives CASSPPGFDTQYF.

This chain uses TRBV12-5 with TRBJ1-5; a possible D gene is TRBD1 (6 bases). Germline V gene data show CDR1 as LGHNT and CDR2 as FRNRAP. The CDR3 sequence is 17 residues long. V dropped 0 bases and J dropped 1 base, with 13 bases sitting between them. This chain's CDR3 is CASGLVLGRGSNQPQHF. In DNA form, the CDR3 reads TGTGCTAGTGGTTTGGTACTCGGCAGGGGAAGCAATCAGCCCCAGCATTTT. Full variable domain (outside the CDR3, taken from reference TRBV12-5 and TRBJ1-5): DARVTQTPRHKVTEMGQEVTMRCQPILGHNTVFWYRQTMMQGLELLAYFRNRAPLDDSGMPKDRFSAEMPDATLATLKIQPSEPRDSAVYFCASGLVLGRGSNQPQHFGDGTRLSIL.

V and J are TRBV19 and TRBJ2-5, with D possibly being TRBD2 (6 bases). CDR1 is LNHDA, CDR2 SQIVND, per germline (reference sequence). The ends were cut back, 3 bases at V and 5 bases at J, with 10 bases in the middle. The CDR3 totals 13 residues. CDR3 amino acids: CASSIGGRETQYF. Here the CDR3 DNA reads TGTGCCAGTAGTATCGGGGGTCGGGAGACCCAGTACTTC.

The J gene is TRBJ2-2, the V gene TRBV7-2; TRBD1 is a possible D gene (5 bases). The CDR3 runs 16 residues. The V gene lost 1 base and the J gene lost 0 bases, with 9 bases spanning the gap. The germline gives CDR1 SGHTA, CDR2 FQGNSA. Here the CDR3 reads CASSLVWGANTGELFF. The CDR3 region has the DNA TGTGCCAGCAGCTTAGTGTGGGGCGCGAACACCGGGGAGCTGTTTTTT.

This clone was detected a few times. The chain combines TRBV10-3 with TRBJ1-1; D is undetermined. Trimming left V 6 bases short and J 1 base short, with 3 bases between. CDR1 and CDR2 from the germline V gene are ENHRY and SYGVKD. The CDR3 runs to 11 residues. This CDR3 reads CAIRGNTEAFF. In DNA form, the CDR3 reads TGTGCCATCAGGGGGAACACTGAAGCTTTCTTT.

The chain combines TRBV5-4 with TRBJ2-3; 9 bases align to TRBD2. This CDR3 region has 17 residues. V shed 4 bases and J 2 bases; nucleotides not matched to a gene: 11. Per germline, CDR1 SGHNT and CDR2 YYREEE (reference sequence). The CDR3 protein is CASSHNAAGLATDTQYF. The CDR3 DNA reads TGTGCCAGCAGCCACAACGCGGCGGGACTAGCCACAGATACGCAGTATTTT.

This clone has just a few counts. V gene TRBV7-2 combines with J gene TRBJ1-5; TRBD1 might be the D (6 bases). V lost 0 bases and J 6 bases, leaving 12 bases between the germline ends. CDR1 is SGHTA, CDR2 FQGNSA, per germline. The CDR3 runs to 15 residues. This CDR3 reads CASSLAWGAGQPQHF. The CDR3 DNA is TGTGCCAGCAGCTTAGCGTGGGGGGCCGGTCAGCCCCAGCATTTT.

J is TRBJ2-3 and V is TRBV7-9, with a possible D match to TRBD2 (7 bases). Germline assignment: CDR1 SEHNR and CDR2 FQNEAQ (reference sequence). The CDR3 has 14 amino acids. The V end was cut by 0 bases, the J end by 5 bases, with 9 bases between. CDR3 DNA: TGTGCCAGCAGCTTAGCGGGAGGGGGAGATACGCAGTATTTT. Translated, it gives CASSLAGGGDTQYF.

V and J are TRBV6-2 or TRBV6-3 and TRBJ1-2, with D uncertain. CDR1 is MNHEY and CDR2 is SVGEGT in the germline V gene. Trimming left V 2 bases short and J 3 bases short, with 16 bases between. This CDR3 has 16 residues. The CDR3 sequence: CASSYPREADDYGYTF. CDR3 DNA: TGTGCCAGCAGTTACCCGAGGGAAGCGGATGACTATGGCTACACCTTC.

CDR3 sequence reads: CASSEARGQNEKLFF. In nucleotides, the CDR3 is TGTGCCAGCAGTGAAGCGCGAGGGCAGAATGAAAAACTGTTTTTT. J is TRBJ1-4 and V is TRBV2; no definite D call. CDR3 length equals 15 residues. The germline CDR1 and CDR2 sequences are SNHLY and FYNNEI. V dropped 0 bases and J dropped 5 bases, with 10 bases sitting between them.